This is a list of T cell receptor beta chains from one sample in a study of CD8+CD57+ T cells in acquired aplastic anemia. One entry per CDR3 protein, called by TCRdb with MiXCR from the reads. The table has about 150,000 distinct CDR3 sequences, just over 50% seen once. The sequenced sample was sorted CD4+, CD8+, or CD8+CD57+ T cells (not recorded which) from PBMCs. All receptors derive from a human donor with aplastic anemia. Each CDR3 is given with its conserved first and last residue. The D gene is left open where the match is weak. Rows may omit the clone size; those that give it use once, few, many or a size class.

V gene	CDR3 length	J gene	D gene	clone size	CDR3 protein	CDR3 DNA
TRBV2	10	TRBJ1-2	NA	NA	CASRAGSYTF	TGTGCCAGCAGGGCAGGGAGTTACACCTTC
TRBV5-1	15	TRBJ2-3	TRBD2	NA	CASRASGGYGDTQYF	TGCGCCAGCAGGGCTAGCGGGGGGTACGGAGATACGCAGTATTTT
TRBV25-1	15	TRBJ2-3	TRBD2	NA	CASSDQREATDTQYF	TGTGCCAGCAGTGATCAGCGGGAGGCCACAGATACGCAGTATTTT
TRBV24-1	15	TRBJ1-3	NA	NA	CATSDSTESGNTIYF	TGTGCCACCAGTGATTCGACAGAGTCTGGAAACACCATATATTTT
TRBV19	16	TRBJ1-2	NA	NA	CASSIVPRTLDYGYTF	TGTGCCAGTAGTATAGTGCCCAGGACCTTGGACTATGGCTACACCTTC
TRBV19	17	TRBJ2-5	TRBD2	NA	CASSSLAGVAGQETQYF	TGTGCCAGTAGTAGTCTAGCGGGGGTTGCGGGGCAAGAGACCCAGTACTTC
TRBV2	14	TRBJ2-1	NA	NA	CASSVGRELGEQFF	TGTGCCAGCAGTGTGGGCAGGGAACTTGGGGAGCAGTTCTTC
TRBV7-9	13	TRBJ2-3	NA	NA	CASSPRNTDTQYF	TGTGCCAGCAGCCCCAGAAACACAGATACGCAGTATTTT
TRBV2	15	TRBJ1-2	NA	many	CASSSSTTGLGGYTF	TGTGCCAGCAGTTCAAGCACTACAGGGCTCGGTGGCTACACCTTC
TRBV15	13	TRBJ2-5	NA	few	CATSRGREETQYF	TGTGCCACCAGCAGAGGCAGGGAAGAGACCCAGTACTTC
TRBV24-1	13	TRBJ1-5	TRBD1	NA	CATEQGAGQPQHF	TGTGCCACAGAACAGGGGGCTGGTCAGCCCCAGCATTTT
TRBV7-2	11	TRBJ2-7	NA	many	CASTADYEQYF	TGTGCCAGCACGGCGGACTACGAGCAGTACTTC
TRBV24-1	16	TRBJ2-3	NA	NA	CATSDLKGDGTDTQYF	TGTGCCACCAGTGATTTAAAAGGGGACGGCACAGATACGCAGTATTTT
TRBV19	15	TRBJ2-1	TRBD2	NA	CASKTDAGGYNEQFF	TGTGCCAGTAAGACGGACGCGGGAGGCTACAATGAGCAGTTCTTC
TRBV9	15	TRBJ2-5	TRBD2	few	CASSTGTSGGETQYF	TGTGCCAGCAGCACAGGGACTAGCGGGGGAGAGACCCAGTACTTC
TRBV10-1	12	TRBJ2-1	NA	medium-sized	CASSETENEQFF	TGCGCCAGCAGTGAGACGGAGAATGAGCAGTTCTTC
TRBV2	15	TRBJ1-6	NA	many	CASSDSSSYNSPLHF	TGTGCCAGCAGTGACAGTAGCTCCTATAATTCACCCCTCCACTTT
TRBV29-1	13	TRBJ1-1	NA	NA	CSVEENRGTEAFF	TGCAGCGTTGAAGAAAACAGAGGCACTGAAGCTTTCTTT
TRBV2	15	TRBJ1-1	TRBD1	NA	CASSELGTANTEAFF	TGTGCCAGCAGTGAGTTGGGGACAGCCAACACTGAAGCTTTCTTT
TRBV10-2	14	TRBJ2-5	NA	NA	CASSEPGLQETQYF	TGCGCCAGCAGTGAGCCTGGACTTCAAGAGACCCAGTACTTC
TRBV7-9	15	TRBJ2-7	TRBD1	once	CASASRGTGADEQYF	TGTGCCAGCGCTTCGAGGGGGACAGGGGCCGACGAGCAGTACTTC
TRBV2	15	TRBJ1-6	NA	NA	CASSPQARFPSPLHF	TGTGCCAGCAGCCCCCAAGCACGGTTCCCGTCACCCCTCCACTTT
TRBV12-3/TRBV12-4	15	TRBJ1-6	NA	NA	CASSLWRDDNSPLHF	TGTGCCAGCTCCCTCTGGAGGGACGATAATTCACCCCTCCACTTT
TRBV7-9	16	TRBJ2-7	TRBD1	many	CASSSGRSTGDYEQYF	TGTGCCAGCAGCTCAGGTAGATCGACAGGGGACTACGAGCAGTACTTC
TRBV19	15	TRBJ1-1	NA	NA	CASSITSGEMTEAFF	TGTGCCAGTAGTATCACTAGTGGGGAGATGACTGAAGCTTTCTTT
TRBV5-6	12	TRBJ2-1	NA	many	CASSLGTLEQFF	TGTGCCAGCAGCTTAGGGACGCTTGAGCAGTTCTTC
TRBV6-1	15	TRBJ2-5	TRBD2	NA	CASSELAGGKETQYF	TGTGCCAGCAGTGAACTAGCGGGAGGGAAAGAGACCCAGTACTTC
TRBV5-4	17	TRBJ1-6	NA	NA	CASSFSLAVGCNSPLHF	TGTGCCAGCAGCTTTTCCCTTGCGGTGGGTTGTAATTCACCCCTCCACTTT
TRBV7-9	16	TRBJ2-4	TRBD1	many	CASSPDRGDTKNIQYF	TGTGCCAGCAGCCCAGACAGGGGGGATACCAAAAACATTCAGTACTTC
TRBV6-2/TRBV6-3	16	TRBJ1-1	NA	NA	CASSYSTGGRDTEAFF	TGTGCCAGCAGTTACTCGACTGGCGGGAGGGACACTGAAGCTTTCTTT
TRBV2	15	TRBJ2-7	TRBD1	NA	CASRKEGQGPREQYF	TGTGCCAGTAGAAAAGAGGGACAGGGTCCCCGCGAGCAGTACTTC
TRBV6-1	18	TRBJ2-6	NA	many	CASGQVHALVSGANVLTF	TGTGCCAGCGGACAAGTACACGCACTTGTCTCTGGGGCCAACGTCCTGACTTTC
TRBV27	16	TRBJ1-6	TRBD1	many	CASSRPGQGYNSPLHF	TGTGCCAGCAGTCGTCCGGGACAGGGCTATAATTCACCCCTCCACTTT
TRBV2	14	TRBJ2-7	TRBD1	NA	CASSLTGGGYEQYF	TGTGCCAGCAGTTTAACAGGGGGAGGCTACGAGCAGTACTTC
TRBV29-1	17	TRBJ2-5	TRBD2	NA	CSVEGLAGGPLGETQYF	TGCAGCGTTGAAGGACTAGCGGGGGGGCCGTTGGGAGAGACCCAGTACTTC
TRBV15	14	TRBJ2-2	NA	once	CATSGGLNTGELFF	TGTGCCACCAGCGGGGGTTTGAACACCGGGGAGCTGTTTTTT
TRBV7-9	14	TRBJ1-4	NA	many	CASSLIGKNEKLFF	TGTGCCAGCAGCTTAATCGGGAAGAATGAAAAACTGTTTTTT
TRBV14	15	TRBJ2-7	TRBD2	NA	CASSRRGGEGYEQYF	TGTGCCAGCAGCCGCCGTGGAGGGGAGGGCTACGAGCAGTACTTC
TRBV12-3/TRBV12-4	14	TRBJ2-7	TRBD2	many	CASSPGTILYEQYF	TGTGCCAGCAGTCCCGGGACTATACTCTACGAGCAGTACTTC
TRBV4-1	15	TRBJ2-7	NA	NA	CASSGLNIPSYEQYF	TGCGCCAGCAGCGGGCTGAACATACCCTCCTACGAGCAGTACTTC
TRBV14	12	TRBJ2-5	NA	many	CASSQEGVTQYF	TGTGCCAGCAGCCAAGAAGGGGTAACCCAGTACTTC
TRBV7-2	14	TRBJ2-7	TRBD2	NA	CASNQGLAGFEQYF	TGTGCCAGCAACCAGGGACTAGCGGGGTTCGAGCAGTACTTC
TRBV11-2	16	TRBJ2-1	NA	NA	CASSLGPTLKYNEQFF	TGTGCCAGCAGCTTAGGACCTACTTTGAAGTACAATGAGCAGTTCTTC
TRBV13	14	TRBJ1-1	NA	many	CASSKDRRGTEAFF	TGTGCCAGCAGCAAAGACAGGAGGGGGACTGAAGCTTTCTTT
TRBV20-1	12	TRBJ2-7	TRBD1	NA	CSATDRTYEQYF	TGCAGTGCTACGGACAGGACCTACGAGCAGTACTTC
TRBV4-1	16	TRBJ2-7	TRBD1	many	CASSQVSGTGSYEQYF	TGCGCCAGCAGCCAAGTTTCCGGGACAGGCTCCTACGAGCAGTACTTC
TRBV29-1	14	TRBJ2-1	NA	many	CSTPGPRGYNEQFF	TGCAGCACGCCGGGACCCCGGGGCTACAATGAGCAGTTCTTC
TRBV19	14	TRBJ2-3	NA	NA	CASSEGLFTDTQYF	TGTGCCAGTAGTGAAGGACTATTCACAGATACGCAGTATTTT
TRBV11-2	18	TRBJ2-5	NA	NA	CASSLAVGRTENQETQYF	TGTGCCAGCAGCTTGGCTGTCGGCCGTACAGAGAACCAAGAGACCCAGTACTTC
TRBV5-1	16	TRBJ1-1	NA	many	CASSLRAGVANTEAFF	TGCGCCAGCAGCTTGCGGGCAGGGGTGGCGAACACTGAAGCTTTCTTT
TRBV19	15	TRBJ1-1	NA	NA	CASTLGRGGGTEAFF	TGTGCCAGTACCCTGGGACGGGGAGGGGGCACTGAAGCTTTCTTT
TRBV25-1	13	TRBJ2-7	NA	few	CASSEGIDYEQYF	TGTGCCAGCAGTGAAGGAATAGACTACGAGCAGTACTTC
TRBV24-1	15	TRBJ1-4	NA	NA	CATSEAGKSDEKLFF	TGTGCCACCAGTGAGGCAGGGAAGAGCGATGAAAAACTGTTTTTT
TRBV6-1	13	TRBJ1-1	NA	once	CASRSFGGTEAFF	TGTGCCAGCAGGTCCTTTGGGGGAACTGAAGCTTTCTTT
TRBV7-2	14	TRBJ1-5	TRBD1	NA	CASSGTGENQPQHF	TGTGCCAGCAGCGGGACAGGGGAGAATCAGCCCCAGCATTTT
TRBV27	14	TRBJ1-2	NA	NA	CASSTQGANYGYTF	TGTGCCAGCAGTACCCAGGGAGCTAACTATGGCTACACCTTC
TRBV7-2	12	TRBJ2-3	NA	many	CASGGSTDTQYF	TGTGCCAGCGGCGGGAGCACAGATACGCAGTATTTT